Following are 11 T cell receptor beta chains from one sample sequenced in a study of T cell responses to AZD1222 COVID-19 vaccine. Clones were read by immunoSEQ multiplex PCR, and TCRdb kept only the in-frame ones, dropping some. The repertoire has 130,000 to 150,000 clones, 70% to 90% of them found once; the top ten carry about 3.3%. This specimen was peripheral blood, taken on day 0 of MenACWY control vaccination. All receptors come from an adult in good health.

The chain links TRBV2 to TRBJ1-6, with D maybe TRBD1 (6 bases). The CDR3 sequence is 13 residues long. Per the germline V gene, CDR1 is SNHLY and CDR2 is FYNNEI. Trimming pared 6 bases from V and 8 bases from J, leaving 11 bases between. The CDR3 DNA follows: TGTGCCAGCAGACAGGGTCCGGATTCACCCCTCCACTTT. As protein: CASRQGPDSPLHF.

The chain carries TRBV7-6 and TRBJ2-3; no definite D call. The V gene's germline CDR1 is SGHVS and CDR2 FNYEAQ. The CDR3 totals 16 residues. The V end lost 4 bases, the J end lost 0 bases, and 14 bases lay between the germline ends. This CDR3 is CASSSPPGPSTDTQYF. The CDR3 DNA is TGTGCCAGCAGCTCCCCGCCCGGCCCTAGCACAGATACGCAGTATTTT.

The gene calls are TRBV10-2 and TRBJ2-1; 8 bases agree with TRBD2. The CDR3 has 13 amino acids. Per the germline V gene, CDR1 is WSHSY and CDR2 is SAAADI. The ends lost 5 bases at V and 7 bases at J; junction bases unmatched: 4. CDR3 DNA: TGCGCCAGCAGTAGATCTAGCGGGAATGAGCAGTTCTTC. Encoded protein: CASSRSSGNEQFF.

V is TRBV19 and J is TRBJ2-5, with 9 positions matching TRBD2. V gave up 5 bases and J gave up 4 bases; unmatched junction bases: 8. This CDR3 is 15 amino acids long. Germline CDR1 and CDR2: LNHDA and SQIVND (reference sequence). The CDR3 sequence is CASSLTGLAPETQYF. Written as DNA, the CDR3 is TGTGCCAGTAGTCTTACGGGACTAGCCCCAGAGACCCAGTACTTC.

The CDR3 loop reads CASSPLGQGSGQPQHF. The CDR3 region has the DNA TGTGCCAGCTCACCATTAGGGCAGGGATCGGGTCAGCCCCAGCATTTT. The chain recombines TRBV18 with TRBJ1-5, with a tentative D call TRBD1 (5 bases). With 2 bases removed from V and 6 bases from J, the gap between germline ends came to 17 bases. Germline V gives CDR1 KGHSH, CDR2 LQKENI. This CDR3 is 16 amino acids long.

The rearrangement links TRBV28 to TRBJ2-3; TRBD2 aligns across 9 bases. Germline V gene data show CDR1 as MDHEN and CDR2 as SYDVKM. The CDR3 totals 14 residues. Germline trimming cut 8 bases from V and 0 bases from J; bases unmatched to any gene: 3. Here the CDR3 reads CASLTSGSTDTQYF. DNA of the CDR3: TGTGCCAGCCTAACTAGCGGGAGCACAGATACGCAGTATTTT.

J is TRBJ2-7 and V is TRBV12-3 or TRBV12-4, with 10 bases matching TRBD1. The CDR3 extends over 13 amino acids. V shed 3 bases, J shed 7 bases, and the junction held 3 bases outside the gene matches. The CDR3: CASSFRTGGEQYF. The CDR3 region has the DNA TGTGCCAGCAGTTTCCGGACAGGGGGTGAGCAGTACTTC.

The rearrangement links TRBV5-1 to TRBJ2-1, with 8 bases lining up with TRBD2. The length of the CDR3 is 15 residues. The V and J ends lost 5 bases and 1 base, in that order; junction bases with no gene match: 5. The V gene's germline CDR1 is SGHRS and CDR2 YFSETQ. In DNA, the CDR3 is TGCGCCAGCAGACCAACTAGCGGTTCCTACAATGAGCAGTTCTTC. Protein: CASRPTSGSYNEQFF.

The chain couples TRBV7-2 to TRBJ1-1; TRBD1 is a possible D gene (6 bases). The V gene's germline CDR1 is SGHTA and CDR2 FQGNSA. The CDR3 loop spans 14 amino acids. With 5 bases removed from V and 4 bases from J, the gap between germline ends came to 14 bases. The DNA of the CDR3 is TGTGCCAGCAGCGGAGTGGGGGCCGGCACTGAAGCTTTCTTT. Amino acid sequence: CASSGVGAGTEAFF.

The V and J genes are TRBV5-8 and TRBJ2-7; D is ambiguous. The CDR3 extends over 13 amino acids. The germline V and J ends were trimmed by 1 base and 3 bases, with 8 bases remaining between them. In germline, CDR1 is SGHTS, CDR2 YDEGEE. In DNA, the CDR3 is TGTGCCAGCAGCTTGAGTACGGACTACGAGCAGTACTTC. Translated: CASSLSTDYEQYF.

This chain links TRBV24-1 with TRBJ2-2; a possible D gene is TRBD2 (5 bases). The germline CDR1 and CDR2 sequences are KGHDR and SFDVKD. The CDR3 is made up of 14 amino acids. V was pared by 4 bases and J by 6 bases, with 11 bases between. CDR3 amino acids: CATSDPSGAGELFF. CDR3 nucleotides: TGTGCCACCAGTGACCCGTCCGGGGCCGGGGAGCTGTTTTTT.